The 12 T cell receptor beta chains in this list originate from one sample, sequenced in a study of T cell changes during pregnancy in multiple sclerosis. Profiled with immunoSEQ multiplex PCR; TCRdb holds only in-frame clones, not every one. The data contain about 24,000 clones, approximately 80% of them singletons. Source: CD8+ T cells from peripheral blood mononuclear cells, taken in the first trimester of pregnancy. These receptor sequences come from a female donor in good health, enrolled as a control in a pregnancy study.

The rearrangement joins TRBV7-9 to TRBJ2-2, with D perhaps TRBD1 (6 bases). Trimming stripped 4 bases from V and 5 bases from J, with 17 bases between. The CDR3 runs 16 residues. CDR1 and CDR2 (germline): SEHNR, FQNEAQ (reference sequence). The CDR3 bases are TGTGCCAGCAGCTCTAACAGGGTTAGGTTGACCGGGGAGCTGTTTTTT. Protein sequence: CASSSNRVRLTGELFF.

The chain joins TRBV25-1 to TRBJ1-3, with 7 bases fitting TRBD1. CDR3 length: 18 amino acids. J lost 0 bases, V lost 2 bases, and 10 bases had no gene match. Germline CDR1 and CDR2: MGHDK and SYGVNS. CDR3 in amino acids: CASSEENRGRGSGNTIYF. Here the CDR3 DNA reads TGTGCCAGCAGTGAAGAGAACAGGGGCCGGGGCTCTGGAAACACCATATATTTT. The whole variable domain, filled in from reference TRBV25-1 and TRBJ1-3, reads EADIYQTPRYLVIGTGKKITLECSQTMGHDKMYWYQQDPGMELHLIHYSYGVNSTEKGDLSSESTVSRIRTEHFPLTLESARPSHTSQYLCASSEENRGRGSGNTIYFGEGSWLTVV.

In nucleotides, the CDR3 is TGTGCCAGCAGTGACCGTTACGGGGGGCTTGTCAACGAGCAGTACTTC. It translates to CASSDRYGGLVNEQYF. This rearrangement joins TRBV25-1 to TRBJ2-7, with a weak D call TRBD2 (7 bases). This CDR3 has 16 amino acids. Germline CDR1 and CDR2: MGHDK and SYGVNS. V dropped 3 bases and J dropped 5 bases, with 20 bases sitting between them.

In its sample, this clone was seen many times. The chain is built from TRBV6-5 and TRBJ2-5; possibly TRBD2 for D (6 bases). V lost 6 bases and J lost 5, with 16 bases in between. Germline V gives CDR1 MNHEY, CDR2 SVGAGI. This CDR3 contains 14 residues. The CDR3 reads CASRDYFESETQYF. CDR3 DNA: TGTGCCAGCAGGGACTATTTCGAGTCGGAGACCCAGTACTTC.

The rearrangement joins TRBV10-2 to TRBJ1-1; TRBD1 agrees at 9 bases. Germline values: CDR1 WSHSY, CDR2 SAAADI. Losses at the gene ends were 6 bases for V and 5 bases for J; bases not matched to a gene: 16. CDR3 length: 17 amino acids. For the CDR3, the DNA is TGCGCCAGCAGGGAGGGGGGGACAGGGTTTTCACCGACTGAAGCTTTCTTT. Amino acid sequence: CASREGGTGFSPTEAFF.

The chain recombines TRBV28 with TRBJ1-5; 11 nucleotides agree with TRBD1. Germline lookup yields CDR1 MDHEN and CDR2 SYDVKM. The CDR3 contains 15 residues. V gave up 6 bases and J gave up 6 bases; unmatched junction bases: 7. The CDR3 sequence is CASSEGQGASQPQHF. The CDR3 DNA follows: TGTGCCAGCAGCGAAGGACAGGGGGCAAGTCAGCCCCAGCATTTT.

The V gene is TRBV7-3, the J gene TRBJ2-3; 7 bases are shared with TRBD2. With V trimmed by 1 base and J by 5 bases, 3 bases remained unmatched. The CDR3 contains 14 residues. Germline-derived CDR1 and CDR2 are SGHTA and FQGTGA. Written as DNA, the CDR3 is TGTGCCAGCAGCTTAATCGGGGAGGGAGATACGCAGTATTTT. As protein: CASSLIGEGDTQYF.

The V and J genes are TRBV28 and TRBJ2-7; 10 bases match TRBD1. J gave up 1 base and V 5 bases, and 5 bases lay outside the gene matches. CDR1 MDHEN and CDR2 SYDVKM come from the germline V gene. The CDR3 extends over 15 amino acids. CDR3 sequence: CASSPPGQGSYEQYF. CDR3 coding DNA: TGTGCCAGCAGTCCACCGGGACAGGGGTCCTACGAGCAGTACTTC.

V and J are TRBV4-1 and TRBJ2-1; D is ambiguous. The V gene's germline CDR1 is MGHRA and CDR2 YSYEKL. There are 11 residues in the CDR3. The V and J ends lost 1 base and 9 bases respectively, with 4 bases between them. DNA for the CDR3: TGCGCCAGCAGCCAAGGCGGTGAGCAGTTCTTC. Translation gives CASSQGGEQFF.

The chain employs TRBV9 and TRBJ2-5; D not resolved. The closer fit of TRBJ2-7 to the DNA end suggests the J call may be wrong. Germline V gene lookup returns CDR1 SGDLS and CDR2 YYNGEE. The CDR3 extends over 12 amino acids. CDR3 loop: CASSGSSYEQYF. The CDR3 DNA reads TGTGCCAGCAGCGGGAGCTCCTACGAGCAGTACTTC.

The rearrangement uses TRBV27 and TRBJ1-6; a possible D gene is TRBD1 (5 bases). V lost 5 bases, J lost 7 bases, and 12 bases lay in between. This CDR3 has 14 amino acids. Germline V gives CDR1 MNHEY, CDR2 SMNVEV (reference sequence). CDR3 nucleotides: TGTGCCAGCAGTCCGCGGAGGGGCAATTCACCCCTCCACTTT. Protein: CASSPRRGNSPLHF.

The rearrangement joins TRBV6-5 to TRBJ2-7; the match to TRBD1 covers 8 bases. Germline assignment: CDR1 MNHEY and CDR2 SVGAGI. The junction had 0 bases not matched to a gene; V was cut back by 2 bases and J by 3 bases. This CDR3 region has 13 residues. DNA of the CDR3: TGTGCCAGCAGTTACGGGACAGGCTACGAGCAGTACTTC. Its protein is CASSYGTGYEQYF.